One and the same sample provided the 26 T cell receptor beta chains below, sequenced in a study of PD-L1 blockade in urothelial cancer. Produced via immunoSEQ multiplex PCR; TCRdb's table is partial and in-frame only. The sample lists about 80,000 clones; about nine tenths were seen once. Specimen: PBMCs, collected around atezolizumab (anti-PD-L1) treatment. These receptors were taken from a woman between 70 and 85 years old with urothelial cancer.

The chain carries TRBV15 and TRBJ2-3, with 15 bases matching TRBD2. The CDR3 is 19 amino acids. The trim removed 4 bases at V and 0 bases at J, leaving 8 bases unmatched. The germline gives CDR1 LNHNV, CDR2 YYDKDF (reference sequence). The CDR3 spells CATSTPGTSGGTSTDTQYF. The DNA for the CDR3 is TGTGCCACCAGCACACCTGGGACTAGCGGGGGGACTAGCACAGATACGCAGTATTTT.

Of note for this clone: Other DNA sequences within the sample encode an identical CDR3. The chain couples TRBV5-1 to TRBJ2-5, with D maybe TRBD2 (6 bases). Trimming removed 0 bases at V and 5 bases at J, with 8 bases between. CDR3 length: 13 residues. Germline CDR1 is SGHRS and CDR2 is YFSETQ. CDR3 in DNA: TGCGCCAGCAGCTTGGCCGGAGGGGAGACCCAGTACTTC. Translation gives CASSLAGGETQYF.

This chain connects TRBV7-9 to TRBJ2-5; possible D gene TRBD1, 6 bases. Germline loops: CDR1 SEHNR, CDR2 FQNEAQ (reference sequence). Deletions cut 6 bases from V and 5 bases from J, with 19 bases between. The CDR3 runs to 15 residues. The CDR3 DNA reads as TGTGCCAGCAGGGACAGCGGAGTCCCAGGCGAGACCCAGTACTTC. Protein sequence: CASRDSGVPGETQYF.

V usage is TRBV28 and J usage is TRBJ1-4, with D possibly TRBD1 on 6 matching bases. Per the germline V gene, CDR1 is MDHEN and CDR2 is SYDVKM. The germline V and J ends were trimmed by 6 bases and 3 bases, with 8 bases remaining between them. The CDR3 runs 13 residues. The DNA for the CDR3 is TGTGCCAGCAGGGACAGCGCTAATGAAAAACTGTTTTTT. This sequence encodes CASRDSANEKLFF.

The chain employs TRBV11-3 and TRBJ1-1, with D tentatively TRBD1 (6 bases). The CDR3 extends over 15 amino acids. Germline V gives CDR1 SGHNT, CDR2 YENEEA. V gave up 5 bases and J gave up 5 bases, with 18 bases separating them. The CDR3 sequence is CASSKGGTGATEAFF. As DNA, the CDR3 is TGTGCCAGCAGCAAAGGGGGTACGGGTGCGACTGAAGCTTTCTTT. Supplemented by reference TRBV11-3 and TRBJ1-1, the full variable domain reads EAGVVQSPRYKIIEKKQPVAFWCNPISGHNTLYWYLQNLGQGPELLIRYENEEAVDDSQLPKDRFSAERLKGVDSTLKIQPAELGDSAVYLCASSKGGTGATEAFFGQGTRLTVV.

The V and J genes are TRBV11-2 and TRBJ2-7, with D perhaps matching TRBD2 (5 bases). The germline V and J ends were trimmed by 1 base and 3 bases, with 10 bases remaining between them. Germline-derived CDR1 and CDR2 are SGHAT and FQNNGV. The CDR3 runs to 14 residues. This chain's CDR3 is CASSLGTGLYEQYF. For the CDR3, the DNA is TGTGCCAGCAGCTTAGGAACCGGACTCTACGAGCAGTACTTC.

The genes are TRBV5-1 and TRBJ1-2; D is unclear. The CDR3 is 14 amino acids. V lost 4 bases, J lost 4 bases, and 14 bases lay in between. Per the germline V gene, CDR1 is SGHRS and CDR2 is YFSETQ. CDR3 loop: CASSGGPGSYGYTF. In DNA form, the CDR3 reads TGCGCCAGCAGCGGCGGGCCCGGGTCCTATGGCTACACCTTC.

CDR3 loop: CASSEPENTGELFF. As DNA, the CDR3 is TGTGCCAGCAGTGAACCAGAAAACACCGGGGAGCTGTTTTTT. The chain joins TRBV2 to TRBJ2-2; D is undetermined. The CDR3 length is 14 residues. V was pared by 2 bases and J by 2 bases, with 6 bases between. Germline CDR1 reads SNHLY; CDR2 reads FYNNEI.

The V call is TRBV5-4, the J call TRBJ1-2, with TRBD1 matching 7 bases. Losses at the gene ends were 0 bases for V and 3 bases for J; bases not matched to a gene: 5. The CDR3 has 15 amino acids. CDR1 is SGHNT, CDR2 YYREEE, per germline (reference sequence). The CDR3, as DNA: TGTGCCAGCAGCTTGGGGGACAGCGACTACTATGGCTACACCTTC. Protein: CASSLGDSDYYGYTF.

Written as DNA, the CDR3 is TGTGCCAGCAGCCAATCATCGGACAGGCCACCCGAAGCTTTCTTT. Its translation is CASSQSSDRPPEAFF. The J gene is TRBJ1-1, the V gene TRBV4-2, with 7 bases fitting TRBD1. Germline V gives CDR1 LGHNA, CDR2 YNFKEQ. Trimming at V came to 2 bases and at J to 8 bases, leaving 11 bases not matched to a gene. The length of the CDR3 is 15 residues.

The rearrangement uses TRBV13 and TRBJ2-7, with TRBD2 matching over 14 bases. The CDR3 length is 17 residues. CDR1 is PRHDT, CDR2 FYEKMQ, per germline (reference sequence). The V segment lost 5 bases and the J segment 1 base; nucleotides outside the gene matches: 7. The CDR3 here is CASSQGLAGGSSYEQYF. The CDR3 DNA follows: TGTGCCAGCAGCCAAGGACTAGCGGGGGGTTCGTCCTACGAGCAGTACTTC.

The rearrangement uses TRBV6-5 and TRBJ2-7; weak D call: TRBD2 (7 bases). Between the trimmed V and J ends, which lost 6 bases and 7 bases, there was a span of 13 bases. The CDR3 runs 12 residues. Germline V gene lookup returns CDR1 MNHEY and CDR2 SVGAGI. CDR3 loop: CASSPGGREQYF. For the CDR3, the DNA is TGTGCCAGCAGCCCGGGGGGCCGTGAGCAGTACTTC.

CDR3 in amino acids: CASSLVAGADTQYF. CDR3 DNA: TGTGCCAGCAGCTTGGTTGCGGGCGCCGATACGCAGTATTTT. V usage is TRBV7-3 and J usage is TRBJ2-3; D may be TRBD2 (5 bases). Per the germline V gene, CDR1 is SGHTA and CDR2 is FQGTGA. V was shortened by 3 bases and J by 6 bases, with 13 bases between the two germline ends. CDR3 length: 14 amino acids.

V and J are TRBV19 and TRBJ2-6; TRBD1 matches at 8 bases. The CDR3 runs to 15 residues. The germline gives CDR1 LNHDA, CDR2 SQIVND (reference sequence). V gave up 7 bases and J gave up 3 bases; unmatched junction bases: 5. The CDR3, as DNA: TGTGCCAGTAAAGAACAGGGGGATGGGGCCAACGTCCTGACTTTC. It is translated as CASKEQGDGANVLTF.

The chain employs TRBV6-1 and TRBJ2-1, with TRBD1 matching 9 bases. The CDR3 spans 13 residues. Germline loops: CDR1 MNHNS, CDR2 SASEGT. Germline trimming cut 11 bases from V and 5 bases from J; bases unmatched to any gene: 7. DNA for the CDR3: TGTGCCGTCGGGACAGGGAGCCACAATGAGCAGTTCTTC. Translation: CAVGTGSHNEQFF.

This chain links TRBV7-9 with TRBJ1-1, with 7 positions matching TRBD1. V shed 1 base, J shed 0 bases, and the junction held 8 bases outside the gene matches. Germline V gives CDR1 SEHNR, CDR2 FQNEAQ (reference sequence). The CDR3 is made up of 17 amino acids. CDR3 loop: CASSLGQGPPMNTEAFF. The DNA for the CDR3 is TGTGCCAGCAGCTTAGGACAGGGACCCCCTATGAACACTGAAGCTTTCTTT. The whole variable domain, remainder taken from reference TRBV7-9 and TRBJ1-1, is DTGVSQNPRHKITKRGQNVTFRCDPISEHNRLYWYRQTLGQGPEFLTYFQNEAQLEKSRLLSDRFSAERPKGSFSTLEIQRTEQGDSAMYLCASSLGQGPPMNTEAFFGQGTRLTVV.

This clone was seen once. The chain employs TRBV18 and TRBJ2-5; 7 positions match TRBD1. This CDR3 spans 13 amino acids. CDR1 is KGHSH and CDR2 is LQKENI in the germline V gene. With V trimmed by 3 bases and J by 9 bases, 7 bases remained unmatched. In DNA form, the CDR3 reads TGTGCCAGCTCACCTGGGACAGCTCAGGCCCAGTACTTC. This codes for CASSPGTAQAQYF. Drawing the rest from reference TRBV18 and TRBJ2-5, the complete variable domain is NAGVMQNPRHLVRRRGQEARLRCSPMKGHSHVYWYRQLPEEGLKFMVYLQKENIIDESGMPKERFSAEFPKEGPSILRIQQVVRGDSAAYFCASSPGTAQAQYFGPGTRLLVL.

The chain employs TRBV25-1 and TRBJ1-3; tentatively, D is TRBD1 (6 bases). The CDR3 consists of 18 residues. Looked up from germline, CDR1 is MGHDK and CDR2 is SYGVNS. Trimming pared 8 bases from V and 0 bases from J, leaving 23 bases between. The CDR3 sequence is CASAPGHRGSISGNTIYF. In DNA form, the CDR3 reads TGTGCCAGCGCTCCGGGACACCGGGGATCCATCTCTGGAAACACCATATATTTT.

The chain is built from TRBV19 and TRBJ2-6; possibly TRBD1 for D (6 bases). CDR3 size: 16 residues. Trimming left V 5 bases short and J 1 base short, with 12 bases between. In germline, CDR1 is LNHDA, CDR2 SQIVND (reference sequence). The CDR3 DNA reads TGTGCCAGTAGTGCGCAGGGGCTGTCTGGGGCCAACGTCCTGACTTTC. Translating it yields CASSAQGLSGANVLTF.

The rearrangement uses TRBV5-1 and TRBJ2-7, with TRBD1 matching 10 bases. CDR3 size: 13 residues. Per germline, CDR1 SGHRS and CDR2 YFSETQ. Trimming at V came to 3 bases and at J to 6 bases, leaving 3 bases not matched to a gene. This chain's CDR3 is CASSWTGGGEQYF. For the CDR3, the DNA is TGCGCCAGCAGCTGGACAGGGGGAGGCGAGCAGTACTTC.

The chain joins TRBV7-9 to TRBJ2-1; 10 bases are shared with TRBD1. The V and J ends lost 7 bases and 8 bases, in that order; junction bases with no gene match: 5. Germline CDR1 is SEHNR and CDR2 is FQNEAQ (reference sequence). The CDR3 length is 13 residues. DNA for the CDR3: TGTGCCAGCACTCTGACAGGGGGCCATGAGCAGTTCTTC. Encoded protein: CASTLTGGHEQFF.

This chain links TRBV18 with TRBJ2-3; D ambiguous. The CDR3 length is 15 residues. Between the trimmed V and J ends, which lost 3 bases and 0 bases, there was a span of 10 bases. Germline CDR1 KGHSH, CDR2 LQKENI. The CDR3, as DNA: TGTGCCAGCTCACCTACGCCACTTAGCACAGATACGCAGTATTTT. Translating gives CASSPTPLSTDTQYF.

This clone turned up a few times. The gene calls are TRBV6-1 and TRBJ1-5; D not certain. Germline-derived CDR1 and CDR2 are MNHNS and SASEGT. V lost 3 bases to trimming and J lost 2 bases, with 14 bases between them. The CDR3 consists of 16 residues. CDR3 in DNA: TGTGCCAGCAGTGATGGCTATCTAGAAGGCAATCAGCCCCAGCATTTT. This codes for CASSDGYLEGNQPQHF.

J is TRBJ2-1 and V is TRBV7-9, with 8 bases that match TRBD1. This CDR3 is built from 16 residues. Germline trimming cut 5 bases from V and 0 bases from J; bases unmatched to any gene: 6. Germline loops: CDR1 SEHNR, CDR2 FQNEAQ (reference sequence). The CDR3 protein is CASSPQGQVSYNEQFF. Here the CDR3 DNA reads TGTGCCAGCAGCCCCCAGGGACAGGTCTCCTACAATGAGCAGTTCTTC.

The chain recombines TRBV2 with TRBJ1-4, with 7 bases identical to TRBD1. Looked up from germline, CDR1 is SNHLY and CDR2 is FYNNEI. This CDR3 spans 13 amino acids. V gave up 5 bases and J gave up 8 bases; unmatched junction bases: 5. CDR3 coding DNA: TGTGCCAGCAGTCTAGACAGGGACGAAAAACTGTTTTTT. It translates to CASSLDRDEKLFF.

This sequence joins TRBV6-5 and TRBJ1-5, with D unresolved. Germline CDR1 is MNHEY and CDR2 is SVGAGI. This CDR3 is 16 amino acids long. Trimming cost V 3 bases and J 0 bases, with 12 bases left between them. CDR3 protein: CASSYGRKNSNQPQHF. CDR3 in DNA: TGTGCCAGCAGTTATGGTAGAAAAAATAGCAATCAGCCCCAGCATTTT.